This paragraph covers one T cell receptor (beta chain) sequence. Its antigen is as yet unknown. TCRdb's copy holds only in-frame clones and misses some; the assay was immunoSEQ multiplex PCR. The sample has around 15,000 clones, around 88% seen once. These data are taken from a study of OX40 agonist ivuxolimab in advanced cancers. In the study overall: The patients received agonistic anti-OX40 (CD134) antibody ivuxolimab. Cancers in dose escalation were hepatocellular, melanoma, renal cell and head and neck.

The CDR3 runs to 17 residues. Germline V gene sequence: CDR1 LGHNA, CDR2 YSLEER. V shed 4 bases and J 0 bases; nucleotides not matched to a gene: 4. Study conclusions and caveats: Not determined was the antigen specificity of the expanded peripheral T cells. Relative to CD4+, CD8+ T cells held more expanded clones on average.

Sequenced material: CD4+ or CD8+ T cells sorted from blood, taken in a trial of the OX40 agonist ivuxolimab. J is TRBJ2-3 and V is TRBV4-3; 13 bases match TRBD2. This sequence originates from an adult with an advanced solid tumor such as melanoma, head and neck, liver or kidney cancer. CDR3 in amino acids: CASSLRTSGSSTDTQYF. The CDR3 nucleotides are TGCGCCAGCAGCCTTAGGACTAGCGGGAGTAGCACAGATACGCAGTATTTT.